This TCR beta chain was captured by sequencing in a study of T cell repertoires in cytomegalovirus infection. On the study more broadly: TCR beta signatures that were public indicated CMV infection and matching HLA type. Study-level points and caveats: The cumulative frequency of public TCR beta families distinguished individuals who carried CMV together with the relevant HLA. Dominant in the ex vivo response were TCR beta clonotypes restricted by HLA-C and specific for CMV.

Via MiXCR, TCRdb re-called the reads, giving one row per CDR3 protein. The repertoire holds some 440,000 distinct CDR3 sequences, with about 33% as singletons. There are many counts of this clonotype. Its antigen is as yet unknown. Germline assignment: CDR1 MDHEN and CDR2 SYDVKM. The CDR3 totals 16 residues. With 7 bases clipped from V and 0 bases from J, the junction kept 7 bases outside the gene matches. This receptor was obtained from a human donor in good health (CMV status not recorded). Some clones in this sample may be carry-over from other donors' samples. What was sequenced was PBMCs. This chain connects TRBV28 to TRBJ2-2, with 8 bases lining up with TRBD1. The CDR3 loop is CASNPPGGANTGELFF. Written as DNA, the CDR3 is TGTGCCAGCAACCCCCCAGGGGGCGCGAACACCGGGGAGCTGTTTTTT.